This entry lists 26 T cell receptor beta chains sequenced from one sample in a study of CD8 T cells in ankylosing spondylitis (dated by TCRdb to the late 2010s). On the study overall, not on this receptor specifically: Blood from ankylosing spondylitis patients appeared to be characterized by a TCR beta motif made up of under ten highly homologous amino acid variants.

These receptors are not linked to any known antigen. Library preparation was by 5' RACE. The sequencer listed for this sample is Illumina HiSeq 2500. TCRdb applied fastp at Q25 and MiXCR to the public reads, then kept only in-frame beta chains. Here each entry gathers all rows of one CDR3 protein and keeps the most common genes and DNA. The sample table records hundreds of thousands of distinct CDR3 sequences; approximately 20% of these occur just once. About 39% of the sample rests with the top ten. The sequenced sample was blood, either unsorted or a sorted T cell fraction (not recorded which). Receptors originate from a male donor with ankylosing spondylitis.

J is TRBJ2-3 and V is TRBV11-1; D is ambiguous. Trimming shortened V by 1 base and J by 2 bases, and 16 bases separated the two germline ends. Germline CDR1 is SGHAT and CDR2 is FQDESV (reference sequence). The CDR3 has 17 residues. DNA of the CDR3: TGTGCCAGCAGCTTAGAAGGCGAAAAGGACGACACAGATACGCAGTATTTT. Its protein is CASSLEGEKDDTDTQYF.

This clonotype was seen a few times. The chain combines TRBV12-3 or TRBV12-4 with TRBJ2-6, with D uncertain. This CDR3 region has 16 residues. Trimming shortened V by 4 bases and J by 0 bases, and 10 bases separated the two germline ends. CDR3 nucleotides: TGTGCCAGCAGTTCGGGCAGTTTCTCTGGGGCCAACGTCCTGACTTTC. Translating gives CASSSGSFSGANVLTF.

The gene calls are TRBV4-1 and TRBJ2-1; possibly TRBD1 for D (6 bases). V lost 7 bases to trimming and J lost 2 bases, with 15 bases between them. The CDR3 spans 15 residues. Germline V gene lookup returns CDR1 MGHRA and CDR2 YSYEKL. The DNA for the CDR3 is TGCGCCAGCACCCCAGAGGGGGTCCCCTACAATGAGCAGTTCTTC. As protein: CASTPEGVPYNEQFF.

This clonotype was seen a few times. CDR3 amino acids: CSARDGRTSGGMETQYF. As DNA, the CDR3 is TGCAGTGCTAGAGATGGGAGGACTAGCGGGGGGATGGAGACCCAGTACTTC. The rearrangement uses TRBV20-1 and TRBJ2-5; 14 bases are shared with TRBD2. V gave up 0 bases and J gave up 5 bases; unmatched junction bases: 8. The CDR3 sequence is 17 residues long. Germline V gene lookup returns CDR1 DFQATT and CDR2 SNEGSKA (reference sequence).

This clonotype was detected only a few times. This rearrangement joins TRBV6-5 to TRBJ1-1; no clear D gene. CDR1 and CDR2 from the germline V gene are MNHEY and SVGAGI. V was trimmed by 2 bases and J by 4 bases, leaving 11 bases between them. The length of the CDR3 is 14 residues. The CDR3 DNA follows: TGTGCCAGCAGTTACCTTGAGGGTGGCACTGAAGCTTTCTTT. Its protein product is CASSYLEGGTEAFF.

This clonotype has only a few counts. The CDR3 here is CASSLGTFRNQPQHF. In nucleotides, the CDR3 is TGTGCCAGCAGTTTAGGGACTTTTAGGAATCAGCCCCAGCATTTT. The V call is TRBV12-3 or TRBV12-4, the J call TRBJ1-5, with D unresolved. This CDR3 comprises 15 residues. The ends were cut back, 1 base at V and 4 bases at J, with 11 bases in the middle.

The chain links TRBV12-3 or TRBV12-4 to TRBJ1-1; D may be TRBD1 (5 bases). V gave up 4 bases and J gave up 0 bases, with 9 bases separating them. The CDR3 totals 14 residues. The CDR3 loop reads CASSWGGMNTEAFF. The CDR3 DNA reads as TGTGCCAGCAGTTGGGGGGGAATGAACACTGAAGCTTTCTTT.

The chain couples TRBV12-3 or TRBV12-4 to TRBJ1-5; 7 bases map to TRBD1. The CDR3 covers 17 residues. V lost 3 bases, J lost 3 bases, and 11 bases stayed unmatched. The CDR3, as DNA: TGTGCCAGCAGTTTCATGGTTGGTAGGGGGCCCAATCAGCCCCAGCATTTT. The encoded protein is CASSFMVGRGPNQPQHF.

This chain connects TRBV7-6 to TRBJ1-6; D is possibly TRBD1 (5 bases). V was cut by 5 bases and J by 7 bases, with 15 bases left in between. Per germline, CDR1 SGHVS and CDR2 FNYEAQ. This CDR3 contains 15 residues. The DNA for the CDR3 is TGTGCCAGCAGCACCGGCCCCGAGGGGAATTCACCCCTCCACTTT. It yields the protein CASSTGPEGNSPLHF.

This clonotype was observed many times. This rearrangement joins TRBV5-1 to TRBJ2-7, with 12 bases lining up with TRBD2. Germline values: CDR1 SGHRS, CDR2 YFSETQ. The V gene end was trimmed by 4 bases and the J gene end by 4 bases; junction bases not matched to a gene: 3. This CDR3 has 14 amino acids. CDR3 sequence: CASSGLAGPYEQYF. The CDR3 nucleotides are TGCGCCAGCAGCGGACTAGCGGGACCTTACGAGCAGTACTTC.

The chain links TRBV7-6 to TRBJ2-1; TRBD1 agrees at 7 bases. J lost 5 bases, V lost 3 bases, and 4 bases had no gene match. The CDR3 is 14 residues long. From germline, CDR1 is SGHVS and CDR2 FNYEAQ. CDR3 amino acids: CASSFGTENNEQFF. CDR3 DNA: TGTGCCAGCAGCTTCGGGACAGAAAACAATGAGCAGTTCTTC. Filled out from reference TRBV7-6 and TRBJ2-1, the complete variable domain reads GAGVSQSPRYKVTKRGQDVALRCDPISGHVSLYWYRQALGQGPEFLTYFNYEAQQDKSGLPNDRFSAERPEGSISTLTIQRTEQRDSAMYRCASSFGTENNEQFFGPGTRLTVL.

This clonotype occurred a few times. This chain links TRBV12-3 or TRBV12-4 with TRBJ2-1, with a possible D match to TRBD1 (6 bases). This CDR3 is 16 amino acids long. With 5 bases removed from V and 3 bases from J, the gap between germline ends came to 17 bases. For the CDR3, the DNA is TGTGCCAGCAGTCCCAGGGGCGGCACCGACTACAATGAGCAGTTCTTC. It translates to CASSPRGGTDYNEQFF.

V is TRBV7-9 and J is TRBJ1-1; no reliable D call. This CDR3 is built from 12 residues. Germline CDR1 is SEHNR and CDR2 is FQNEAQ (reference sequence). The V and J ends lost 1 base and 7 bases respectively, with 7 bases between them. For the CDR3, the DNA is TGTGCCAGCAGCTTAGGTACGTTTGAAGCTTTCTTT. Amino acids: CASSLGTFEAFF.

This clonotype was counted at least ten times. V gene TRBV29-1 combines with J gene TRBJ2-1; D is ambiguous. CDR3 length: 15 amino acids. Germline CDR1 SQVTM, CDR2 ANQGSEA. V lost 7 bases and J lost 0, with 16 bases in between. CDR3 in amino acids: CSAPARNISYNEQFF. DNA for the CDR3: TGCAGCGCCCCCGCTAGGAATATCTCCTACAATGAGCAGTTCTTC.

This clonotype has more than one count but fewer than ten. The V gene is TRBV5-6, the J gene TRBJ2-3; D not resolved. This CDR3 contains 14 residues. V was clipped by 0 bases and J by 0 bases, with 5 bases between them. Per the germline V gene, CDR1 is SGHDT and CDR2 is YYEEEE. In DNA form, the CDR3 reads TGTGCCAGCAGCTTGGTCGGCAGCACAGATACGCAGTATTTT. Its translation: CASSLVGSTDTQYF.

The rearrangement links TRBV30 to TRBJ2-7; tentatively, D is TRBD2 (6 bases). The CDR3 extends over 13 amino acids. The V end was cut by 8 bases, the J end by 1 base, with 15 bases between. Germline CDR1 and CDR2: GTSNPN and SVGIG (reference sequence). CDR3 amino acids: CASYSGGSYEQYF. As DNA, the CDR3 is TGTGCCAGCTATAGCGGAGGATCCTACGAGCAGTACTTC. Variable domain in full (rest from reference TRBV30 and TRBJ2-7): SQTIHQWPATLVQPVGSPLSLECTVEGTSNPNLYWYRQAAGRGLQLLFYSVGIGQISSEVPQNLSASRPQDRQFILSSKKLLLSDSGFYLCASYSGGSYEQYFGPGTRLTVT.

This chain connects TRBV21-1 to TRBJ1-6; the table's D call, TRBD1, has no DNA check behind it. TRBV21-1 is classified as a pseudogene. This CDR3 comprises 19 residues. The DNA of the CDR3 is TGTGCCAGCAGCAAAGCTCCTACCCAGGGAACCCACTATAATTCACCCCTCCACTTT. Its translation is CASSKAPTQGTHYNSPLHF.

This clonotype was seen ten or more times. The V call is TRBV5-1, the J call TRBJ1-1; the D is unclear. The germline V gene has CDR1 SGHRS and CDR2 YFSETQ. CDR3 length equals 15 residues. The V end lost 4 bases, the J end lost 1 base, and 14 bases lay between the germline ends. The CDR3 DNA reads TGCGCCAGCAGCCCTATCCTCGGCCGGAACACTGAAGCTTTCTTT. Translation gives CASSPILGRNTEAFF.

The V and J genes are TRBV11-2 and TRBJ2-1, with 7 bases aligning to TRBD1. Germline-derived CDR1 and CDR2 are SGHAT and FQNNGV. CDR3 length equals 15 residues. V trimming: 5 bases; J trimming: 4 bases; junction bases outside the gene matches: 8. The CDR3 sequence is CASSRRGPPYNEQFF. The DNA of the CDR3 is TGTGCCAGCAGCCGAAGGGGGCCGCCTTACAATGAGCAGTTCTTC.

This clonotype occurred a few times. The rearrangement joins TRBV27 to TRBJ2-5; tentatively, D is TRBD1 (6 bases). The CDR3 has 16 amino acids. CDR1 and CDR2 (germline): MNHEY, SMNVEV (reference sequence). Deletions cut 2 bases from V and 0 bases from J, with 13 bases between. As DNA, the CDR3 is TGTGCCAGCAGTTTAGGGGCAGGGGAGTACCAAGAGACCCAGTACTTC. This codes for CASSLGAGEYQETQYF.

The chain employs TRBV7-9 and TRBJ2-1; 8 nucleotides match TRBD2. Germline loops: CDR1 SEHNR, CDR2 FQNEAQ (reference sequence). The trim removed 2 bases at V and 5 bases at J, leaving 5 bases unmatched. This CDR3 is 15 amino acids long. The DNA for the CDR3 is TGTGCCAGCAGCTTACTGCGGGAGGCAAACAATGAGCAGTTCTTC. Protein: CASSLLREANNEQFF.

This chain connects TRBV21-1 to TRBJ1-1. TRBV21-1 is labeled a pseudogene. The CDR3 length is 19 residues. In nucleotides, the CDR3 is TGTGCCAGCAGCAAAGTCCAGGACAAACGAAGGCGGGAGAACACTGAAGCTTTCTTT. This gives the protein CASSKVQDKRRRENTEAFF.

This clonotype was found many times. V is TRBV12-3 or TRBV12-4 and J is TRBJ1-2; D ambiguous. This CDR3 contains 13 residues. Trimming shortened V by 4 bases and J by 0 bases, and 6 bases separated the two germline ends. The CDR3 nucleotides read TGTGCCAGCAGTTACGGGGCTAACTATGGCTACACCTTC. Translating it yields CASSYGANYGYTF.

This clonotype came up many times. The chain combines TRBV12-3 or TRBV12-4 with TRBJ2-7; D perhaps matches TRBD1 (6 bases). This CDR3 contains 13 residues. Trimming cost V 3 bases and J 2 bases, with 8 bases left between them. CDR3 DNA: TGTGCCAGCAGTTTTGCAGGGGCCTACGAGCAGTACTTC. Residues: CASSFAGAYEQYF.

This clonotype was detected only once. The chain uses TRBV7-8 and TRBJ2-7; a weak D match, TRBD1 (5 bases). The CDR3 spans 14 residues. Between the trimmed V and J ends, which lost 4 bases and 0 bases, there was a span of 10 bases. Germline-derived CDR1 and CDR2 are SGHVS and FQNEAQ. This chain's CDR3 is CASSSPGFSYEQYF. The CDR3 DNA reads as TGTGCCAGCAGCTCTCCAGGGTTCTCCTACGAGCAGTACTTC.

The gene calls are TRBV6-1 and TRBJ2-7; D perhaps matches TRBD2 (7 bases). The CDR3 consists of 15 residues. Germline CDR1 reads MNHNS; CDR2 reads SASEGT. V was shortened by 2 bases and J by 3 bases, with 14 bases between the two germline ends. The CDR3 region has the DNA TGTGCCAGCAGTGAATCGGGGGCTAGCGGCTACGAGCAGTACTTC. As protein: CASSESGASGYEQYF.